This T cell receptor (beta chain) comes out of a study of T cell responses to AZD1222 COVID-19 vaccine. Study conclusions and caveats: Spike-specific TCR breadth and depth rose after two AZD1222 doses. Only a handful of AZD1222 recipients, five to seven in all, had baseline seropositivity. With dominance at 160-218 and 743-854, vaccine-associated CD4 TCRs spanned spike.

Comments on this clone: As yet, its antigen is unknown.

From germline, CDR1 is MGHRA and CDR2 YSYEKL. This CDR3 has 14 amino acids. The trim removed 1 base at V and 4 bases at J, leaving 0 bases unmatched. Assay: immunoSEQ multiplex PCR; the TCRdb copy retains only in-frame clones and omits some. The table shows 110,000 to 150,000 clones, with 80% to 95% occurring only once. The TCR comes from an adult in good health. The chain carries TRBV4-1 and TRBJ1-4; 7 bases agree with TRBD1. Here the sequenced sample was peripheral blood, taken on day 0 of AZD1222 vaccination. CDR3 protein: CASSQAGGNEKLFF. CDR3 DNA: TGCGCCAGCAGCCAAGCAGGGGGTAATGAAAAACTGTTTTTT.